This T cell receptor beta chain was recovered during a study of blood T cell repertoires in COVID-19. Authors' methods: Amplification from reference gene primers served as the basis for estimated nucleated cell counts. TCRdb keeps only in-frame clones here, not all; method: immunoSEQ multiplex PCR. V, J and clone size are those of that table, while D and trimming were read from the DNA. This sample has approximately 120,000 clones; over 55% occur once, and the top ten carry roughly 2.2%. The germline CDR1 and CDR2 sequences are SGDLS and YYNGEE. Between the trimmed V and J ends, which lost 3 bases and 2 bases, there was a span of 13 bases. This CDR3 contains 15 residues.

The material sequenced was peripheral blood. The chain recombines TRBV9 with TRBJ2-3, with TRBD2 as a possible D gene (5 bases). The source is a woman in her 70s with acute or convalescent COVID-19. The CDR3 loop reads CASSAHPGTTDTQYF. CDR3 DNA sequence: TGTGCCAGCAGCGCCCACCCGGGAACCACAGATACGCAGTATTTT.